One sample yielded the 14 T cell receptor beta chains listed below, sequenced in a study of post-analysis software for immune sequencing data. For these TCRs, the target antigens are not known. The TCR beta cDNA libraries carried unique molecular identifiers. A single record per CDR3 protein comes from TCRdb applying MiXCR to the PCR reads. This sample has a few hundred thousand distinct CDR3 sequences, with around 37% found just once. Overall study results and limits: In patients, TRBV5-6, TRBV5-1 and TRBV20-1 belonged to five or six TRBV segments found more frequently than in controls.

The sequenced sample was blood. The receptors come from a girl aged 5-17 years with multiple sclerosis.

This rearrangement joins TRBV5-6 to TRBJ2-1, with TRBD2 matching over 12 bases. Trimming cost V 1 base and J 5 bases; bases outside gene matches: 10. Per germline, CDR1 SGHDT and CDR2 YYEEEE. This CDR3 has 18 residues. The CDR3: CASSLPGDLAGGHNEQFF. The CDR3 DNA is TGTGCCAGCAGCTTGCCCGGGGATCTAGCGGGGGGGCACAATGAGCAGTTCTTC.

This clonotype was picked up a small number of times. The J gene is TRBJ2-5, the V gene TRBV9; 7 nucleotides agree with TRBD1. The germline gives CDR1 SGDLS, CDR2 YYNGEE. This CDR3 comprises 16 residues. V gave up 3 bases and J gave up 5 bases; unmatched junction bases: 13. The CDR3 nucleotides read TGTGCCAGCAGCGACGGTGGACGGTCCAGGGGGGAGACCCAGTACTTC. It encodes CASSDGGRSRGETQYF. The full variable domain, completed using reference TRBV9 and TRBJ2-5, is DSGVTQTPKHLITATGQRVTLRCSPRSGDLSVYWYQQSLDQGLQFLIQYYNGEERAKGNILERFSAQQFPDLHSELNLSSLELGDSALYFCASSDGGRSRGETQYFGPGTRLLVL.

This clonotype was seen a handful of times. The chain couples TRBV29-1 to TRBJ2-5; D perhaps matches TRBD1 (5 bases). The tail of the sequence fits TRBJ2-7 better, so the J call may be wrong. Germline CDR1 reads SQVTM; CDR2 reads ANQGSEA. The CDR3 totals 12 residues. The CDR3 DNA reads TGCAGCGTTGAAGGAGACAGATACGAGCAGTACTTC. This encodes CSVEGDRYEQYF.

V usage is TRBV11-2 and J usage is TRBJ2-1, with 8 bases matching TRBD1. The trim removed 3 bases at V and 10 bases at J, leaving 5 bases unmatched. Germline CDR1 SGHAT, CDR2 FQNNGV. This CDR3 has 13 amino acids. CDR3 residues: CASSFDRGGEQFF. The CDR3, as DNA: TGTGCCAGCAGCTTCGACAGGGGTGGAGAGCAGTTCTTC.

Regarding this clonotype: At one end, the junction sequence differs from germline, possibly due to a read error. The V and J genes are TRBV3-1 and TRBJ1-2; D remains ambiguous. Germline-derived CDR1 and CDR2 are LGHDT and YNNKEL (reference sequence). CDR3 size: 15 residues. CDR3 protein: CVSSQDKTANYGYTF. The CDR3 region has the DNA TGTGTCAGCAGCCAAGATAAGACGGCTAACTATGGCTACACCTTC. Combining the CDR3 with reference TRBV3-1 and TRBJ1-2 gives the whole variable domain DTAVSQTPKYLVTQMGNDKSIKCEQNLGHDTMYWYKQDSKKFLKIMFSYNNKELIINETVPNRFSPKSPDKAHLNLHINSLELGDSAVYFCVSSQDKTANYGYTFGSGTRLTVV.

This clonotype was picked up a small number of times. This rearrangement joins TRBV5-5 to TRBJ2-4; 8 bases are a match to TRBD1. Germline trimming cut 4 bases from V and 13 bases from J; bases unmatched to any gene: 7. This CDR3 is 12 amino acids long. From germline, CDR1 is SGHKS and CDR2 YYEKEE (reference sequence). The CDR3 region has the DNA TGTGCCAGCAGCCCCTCAGGGGGCCAGCAGTACTTC. Protein product: CASSPSGGQQYF. The entire variable domain, with the rest obtained from reference TRBV5-5 and TRBJ2-4, is as follows: DAGVTQSPTHLIKTRGQQVTLRCSPISGHKSVSWYQQVLGQGPQFIFQYYEKEERGRGNFPDRFSARQFPNYSSELNVNALLLGDSALYLCASSPSGGQQYFGAGTRLSVL.

This chain joins TRBV21-1 and TRBJ2-6; the listed D gene, TRBD1, was not tested against the DNA. TRBV21-1 is designated a pseudogene. The CDR3 extends over 19 amino acids. CDR3 bases: TGTGCCAGCAGCAAAGCCATAGGCAGCGCCCCACTTCAGGCCAACGTCCTGACTTTC. Protein sequence: CASSKAIGSAPLQANVLTF.

V is TRBV7-6 and J is TRBJ1-2, with a tentative D call TRBD1 (6 bases). Germline-derived CDR1 and CDR2 are SGHVS and FNYEAQ. Trimming stripped 7 bases from V and 6 bases from J, with 15 bases between. This CDR3 spans 13 amino acids. CDR3 sequence reads: CASTKGGGDGYTF. The DNA for the CDR3 is TGTGCCAGCACTAAGGGGGGGGGCGATGGCTACACCTTC.

The chain combines TRBV27 with TRBJ1-1, with a weak D call TRBD1 (5 bases). V lost 2 bases and J lost 1, with 14 bases in between. Germline-derived CDR1 and CDR2 are MNHEY and SMNVEV (reference sequence). The CDR3 is made up of 16 amino acids. CDR3 region: CASSLRVRGKNTEAFF. CDR3 DNA: TGTGCCAGCAGTTTAAGGGTCCGGGGGAAGAACACTGAAGCTTTCTTT.

The rearrangement links TRBV10-3 to TRBJ2-5, with a weak D call TRBD2 (5 bases). Germline-derived CDR1 and CDR2 are ENHRY and SYGVKD. This CDR3 spans 13 amino acids. V was cut by 3 bases and J by 2 bases, with 7 bases left in between. In DNA form, the CDR3 reads TGTGCCATCAGTGACGGAGGACAAGAGACCCAGTACTTC. It codes for CAISDGGQETQYF.

For this clonotype: An end of the junction differs from the germline gene, which may be a read error. This chain joins TRBV18 and TRBJ2-3; D possibly corresponds to TRBD2 (5 bases). Germline CDR1 KGHSH, CDR2 LQKENI. The CDR3 loop spans 16 amino acids. CDR3 DNA sequence: TGTACCAGCTCACCAAGGGAGTCGGGTAGCACAGATACGCAGTATTTT. Encoded protein: CTSSPRESGSTDTQYF.

This chain connects TRBV12-5 to TRBJ1-5; D possibly corresponds to TRBD1 (5 bases). CDR1 LGHNT and CDR2 FRNRAP come from the germline V gene. Between the trimmed V and J ends, which lost 2 bases and 2 bases, there was a span of 16 bases. The CDR3 sequence is 17 residues long. In DNA form, the CDR3 reads TGTGCTAGTGGTTTGTCCCCCGGCGGGGCGGGCAATCAGCCCCAGCATTTT. This encodes CASGLSPGGAGNQPQHF.

The rearrangement joins TRBV28 to TRBJ2-6; a weak D match, TRBD2 (5 bases). The CDR3 is 15 residues long. Trimming cost V 6 bases and J 2 bases, with 11 bases left between them. Germline V gene lookup returns CDR1 MDHEN and CDR2 SYDVKM. CDR3 coding DNA: TGTGCCAGCAGAAGCCCGGGGACTGGGGCCAACGTCCTGACTTTC. It is translated as CASRSPGTGANVLTF.

This chain joins TRBV7-3 and TRBJ2-1; 11 bases are shared with TRBD2. V trimming: 6 bases; J trimming: 2 bases; junction bases outside the gene matches: 3. Germline CDR1 and CDR2: SGHTA and FQGTGA. The length of the CDR3 is 15 residues. This CDR3 reads CASSIAGGPYNEQFF. CDR3 DNA: TGTGCCAGCAGTATAGCGGGGGGGCCCTACAATGAGCAGTTCTTC.